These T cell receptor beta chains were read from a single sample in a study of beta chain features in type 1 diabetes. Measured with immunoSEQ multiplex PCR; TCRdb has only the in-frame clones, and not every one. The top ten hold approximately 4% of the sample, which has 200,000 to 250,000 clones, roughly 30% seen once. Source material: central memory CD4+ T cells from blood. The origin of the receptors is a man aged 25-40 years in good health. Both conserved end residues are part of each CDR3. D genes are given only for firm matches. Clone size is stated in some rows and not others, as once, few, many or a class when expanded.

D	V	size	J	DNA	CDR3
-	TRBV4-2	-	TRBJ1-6	TGTGCCAGCAGCCAAGAGGCGCTTGGTCTGGCACCCCTCCACTTT	CASSQEALGLAPLHF
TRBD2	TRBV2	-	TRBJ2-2	TGTGCCAGCAGATATGCGGGGGCCGGGGAGCTGTTTTTT	CASRYAGAGELFF
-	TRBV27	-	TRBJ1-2	TGTGCCAGCAGTTTGCTCGGTCGGCCGGGCGGCTACACCTTC	CASSLLGRPGGYTF
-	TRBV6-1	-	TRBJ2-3	TGTGCCAGCAGTGGGCAATACCTTAGCACAGATACGCAGTATTTT	CASSGQYLSTDTQYF
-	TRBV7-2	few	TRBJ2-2	TGTGCCAGCAGCCGAAGGGCAGGACGAGGGGCGGGAACCGGGGAGCTGTTTTTT	CASSRRAGRGAGTGELFF
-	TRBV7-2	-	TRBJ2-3	TGTGCCAGCAGCTTAGGGATTTCAGGGGGGGCCACAGATACGCAGTATTTT	CASSLGISGGATDTQYF
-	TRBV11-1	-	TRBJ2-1	TGTGCCAGCAGCTTAGGGTGGTACGGCAATGAGCAGTTCTTC	CASSLGWYGNEQFF
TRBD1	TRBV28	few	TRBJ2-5	TGTGCCAGCAGTCGGACAGGACACGAGACCCAGTACTTC	CASSRTGHETQYF
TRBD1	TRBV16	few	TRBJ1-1	TGTGCCAGCAGCCAATCCACAGGGGGAGAAGCTTTCTTT	CASSQSTGGEAFF
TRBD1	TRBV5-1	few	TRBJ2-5	TGCGCCAGCAGCTTGGAATTCAGGGGGTCAGGAGAGACCCAGTACTTC	CASSLEFRGSGETQYF
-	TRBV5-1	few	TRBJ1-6	TGCGCCAGCAACGTAGGCGGGCTGAATTCACCCCTCCACTTT	CASNVGGLNSPLHF
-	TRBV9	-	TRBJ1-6	TGTGCCAGCAGCGTCAAACAGGGCAATAATTCACCCCTCCACTTT	CASSVKQGNNSPLHF
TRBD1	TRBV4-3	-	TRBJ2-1	TGCGCCAGCAGCCCATTCCAGGGGGCCAACAATGAGCAGTTCTTC	CASSPFQGANNEQFF
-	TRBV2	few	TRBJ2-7	TGTGCCAGCAGTTTGGACAGCCACTCCTACGAGCAGTACTTC	CASSLDSHSYEQYF
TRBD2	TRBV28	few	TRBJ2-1	TGTGCCAGCGGGAGGGCCTACAATGAGCAGTTCTTC	CASGRAYNEQFF
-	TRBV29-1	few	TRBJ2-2	TGCAGCGTTGAAAGGCTGGCCGGGGAGCTGTTTTTT	CSVERLAGELFF
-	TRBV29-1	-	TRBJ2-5	TGCAGCGTTGTCGAGGGGGAAGAGACCCAGTACTTC	CSVVEGEETQYF
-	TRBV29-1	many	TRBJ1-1	TGCAGCGTTGAACCCAACGGAGGTATGAACACTGAAGCTTTCTTT	CSVEPNGGMNTEAFF